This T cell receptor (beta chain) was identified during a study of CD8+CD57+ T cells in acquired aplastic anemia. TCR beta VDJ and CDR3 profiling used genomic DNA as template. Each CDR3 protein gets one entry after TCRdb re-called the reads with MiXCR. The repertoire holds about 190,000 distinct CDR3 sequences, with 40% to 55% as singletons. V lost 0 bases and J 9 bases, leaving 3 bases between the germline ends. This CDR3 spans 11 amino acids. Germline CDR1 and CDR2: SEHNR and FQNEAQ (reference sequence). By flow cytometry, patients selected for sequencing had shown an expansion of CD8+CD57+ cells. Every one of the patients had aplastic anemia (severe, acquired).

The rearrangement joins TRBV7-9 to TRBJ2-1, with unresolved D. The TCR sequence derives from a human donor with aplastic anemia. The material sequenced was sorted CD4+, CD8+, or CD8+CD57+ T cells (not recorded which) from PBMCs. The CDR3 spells CASSLAPEQFF. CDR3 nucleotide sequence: TGTGCCAGCAGCTTAGCGCCTGAGCAGTTCTTC.